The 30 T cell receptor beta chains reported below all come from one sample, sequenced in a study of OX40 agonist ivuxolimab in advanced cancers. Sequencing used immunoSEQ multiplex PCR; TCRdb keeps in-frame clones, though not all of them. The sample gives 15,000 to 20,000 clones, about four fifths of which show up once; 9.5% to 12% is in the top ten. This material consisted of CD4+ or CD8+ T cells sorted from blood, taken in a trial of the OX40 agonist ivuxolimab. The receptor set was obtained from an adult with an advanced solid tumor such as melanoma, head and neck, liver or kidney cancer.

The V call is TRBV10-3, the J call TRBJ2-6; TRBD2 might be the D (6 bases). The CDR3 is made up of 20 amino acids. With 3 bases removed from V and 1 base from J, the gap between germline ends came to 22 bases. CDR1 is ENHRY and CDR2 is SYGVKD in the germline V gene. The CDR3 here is CAISDGTRSTKPSGANVLTF. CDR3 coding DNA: TGTGCCATCAGTGACGGGACTCGGAGCACCAAGCCATCTGGGGCCAACGTCCTGACTTTC.

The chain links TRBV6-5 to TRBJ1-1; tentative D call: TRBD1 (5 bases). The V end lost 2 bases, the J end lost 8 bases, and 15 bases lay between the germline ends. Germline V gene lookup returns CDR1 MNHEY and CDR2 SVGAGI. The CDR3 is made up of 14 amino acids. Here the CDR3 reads CASSYRGGRAEAFF. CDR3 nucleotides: TGTGCCAGCAGTTACAGGGGTGGAAGGGCGGAAGCTTTCTTT.

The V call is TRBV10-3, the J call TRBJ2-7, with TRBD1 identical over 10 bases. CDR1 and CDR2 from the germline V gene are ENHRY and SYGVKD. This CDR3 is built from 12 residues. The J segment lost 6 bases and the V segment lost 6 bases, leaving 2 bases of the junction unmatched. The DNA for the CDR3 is TGTGCCATCAGCGACAGGGGGCTCGAGCAGTACTTC. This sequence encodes CAISDRGLEQYF.

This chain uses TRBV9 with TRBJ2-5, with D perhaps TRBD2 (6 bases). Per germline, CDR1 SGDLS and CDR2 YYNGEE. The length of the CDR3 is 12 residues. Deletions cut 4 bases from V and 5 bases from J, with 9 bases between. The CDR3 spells CASSRGGETQYF. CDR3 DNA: TGTGCCAGCAGCCGAGGAGGGGAGACCCAGTACTTC.

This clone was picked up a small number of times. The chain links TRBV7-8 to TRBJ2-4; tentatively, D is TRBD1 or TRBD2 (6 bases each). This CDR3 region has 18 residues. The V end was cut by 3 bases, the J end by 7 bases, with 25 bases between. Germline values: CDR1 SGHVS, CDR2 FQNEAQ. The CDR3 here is CASSFLPPGARATNIQYF. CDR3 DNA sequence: TGTGCCAGCAGCTTCCTCCCCCCGGGGGCGCGGGCGACGAACATTCAGTACTTC.

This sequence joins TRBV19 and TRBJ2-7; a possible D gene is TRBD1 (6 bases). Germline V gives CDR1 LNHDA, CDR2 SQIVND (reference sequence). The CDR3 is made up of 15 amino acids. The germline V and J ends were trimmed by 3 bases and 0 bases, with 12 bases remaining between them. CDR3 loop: CASSMTGYHSYEQYF. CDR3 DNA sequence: TGTGCCAGTAGTATGACAGGCTATCACTCCTACGAGCAGTACTTC.

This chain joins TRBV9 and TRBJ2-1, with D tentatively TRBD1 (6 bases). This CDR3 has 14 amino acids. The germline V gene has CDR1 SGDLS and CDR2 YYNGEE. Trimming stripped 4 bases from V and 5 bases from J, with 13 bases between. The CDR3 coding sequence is TGTGCCAGCAGCCCCTCCGGGACACACAATGAGCAGTTCTTC. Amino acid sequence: CASSPSGTHNEQFF.

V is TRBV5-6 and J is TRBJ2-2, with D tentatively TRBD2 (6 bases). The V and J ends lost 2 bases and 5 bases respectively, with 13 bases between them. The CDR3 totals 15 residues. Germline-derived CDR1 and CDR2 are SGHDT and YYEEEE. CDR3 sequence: CASSFRPRGTGELFF. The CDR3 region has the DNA TGTGCCAGCAGCTTTCGTCCCCGGGGGACCGGGGAGCTGTTTTTT.

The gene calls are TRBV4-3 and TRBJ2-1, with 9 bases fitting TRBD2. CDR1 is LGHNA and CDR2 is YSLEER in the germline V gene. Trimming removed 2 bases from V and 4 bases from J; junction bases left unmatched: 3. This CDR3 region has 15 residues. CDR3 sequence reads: CASSQRLADYNEQFF. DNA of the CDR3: TGCGCCAGCAGCCAAAGACTAGCGGATTACAATGAGCAGTTCTTC.

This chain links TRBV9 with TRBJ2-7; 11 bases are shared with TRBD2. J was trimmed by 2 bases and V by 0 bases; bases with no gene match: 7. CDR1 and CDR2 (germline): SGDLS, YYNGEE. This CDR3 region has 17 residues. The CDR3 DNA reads TGTGCCAGCAGCGTAGAACCTAGCGGGAGGCCTACCTACGAGCAGTACTTC. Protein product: CASSVEPSGRPTYEQYF. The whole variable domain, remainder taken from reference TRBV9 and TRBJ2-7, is DSGVTQTPKHLITATGQRVTLRCSPRSGDLSVYWYQQSLDQGLQFLIQYYNGEERAKGNILERFSAQQFPDLHSELNLSSLELGDSALYFCASSVEPSGRPTYEQYFGPGTRLTVT.

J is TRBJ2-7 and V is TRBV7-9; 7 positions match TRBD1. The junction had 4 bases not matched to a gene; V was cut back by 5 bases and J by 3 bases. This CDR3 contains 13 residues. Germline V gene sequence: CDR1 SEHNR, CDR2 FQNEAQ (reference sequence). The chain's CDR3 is CASSDREFYEQYF. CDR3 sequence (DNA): TGTGCCAGCAGCGACAGGGAATTCTACGAGCAGTACTTC.

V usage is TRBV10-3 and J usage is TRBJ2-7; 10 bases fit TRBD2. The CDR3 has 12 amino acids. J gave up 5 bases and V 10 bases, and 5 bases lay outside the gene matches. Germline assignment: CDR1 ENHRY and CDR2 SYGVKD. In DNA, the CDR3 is TGTGCCAGTAGCGGGAGGCCCCACGAGCAGTACTTC. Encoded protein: CASSGRPHEQYF.

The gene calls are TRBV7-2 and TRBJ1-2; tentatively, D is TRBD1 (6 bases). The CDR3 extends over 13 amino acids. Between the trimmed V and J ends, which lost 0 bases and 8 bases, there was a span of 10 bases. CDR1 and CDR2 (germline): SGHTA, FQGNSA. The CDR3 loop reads CASSLALGAGYTF. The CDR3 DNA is TGTGCCAGCAGCTTAGCGCTGGGGGCGGGCTACACCTTC.

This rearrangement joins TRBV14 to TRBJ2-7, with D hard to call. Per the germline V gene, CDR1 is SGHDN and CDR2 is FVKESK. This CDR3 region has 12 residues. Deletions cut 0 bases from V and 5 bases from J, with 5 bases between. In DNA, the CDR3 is TGTGCCAGCAGCCAAGATAACGACGAGCAGTACTTC. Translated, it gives CASSQDNDEQYF. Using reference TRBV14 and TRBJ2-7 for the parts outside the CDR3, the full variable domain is EAGVTQFPSHSVIEKGQTVTLRCDPISGHDNLYWYRRVMGKEIKFLLHFVKESKQDESGMPNNRFLAERTGGTYSTLKVQPAELEDSGVYFCASSQDNDEQYFGPGTRLTVT.

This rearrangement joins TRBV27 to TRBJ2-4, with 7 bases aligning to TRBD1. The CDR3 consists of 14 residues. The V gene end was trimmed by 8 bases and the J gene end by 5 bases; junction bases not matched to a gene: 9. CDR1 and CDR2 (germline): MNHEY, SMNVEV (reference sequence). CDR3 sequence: CASPLTGTENIQYF. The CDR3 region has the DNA TGTGCCAGCCCCCTCACCGGGACAGAAAACATTCAGTACTTC.

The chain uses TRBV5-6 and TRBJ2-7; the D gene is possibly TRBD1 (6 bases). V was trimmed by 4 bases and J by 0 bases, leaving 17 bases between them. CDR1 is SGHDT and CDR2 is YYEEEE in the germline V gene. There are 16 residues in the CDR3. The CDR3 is CASSLSGTQSSYEQYF. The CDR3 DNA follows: TGTGCCAGCAGCCTATCCGGGACACAGAGCTCCTACGAGCAGTACTTC.

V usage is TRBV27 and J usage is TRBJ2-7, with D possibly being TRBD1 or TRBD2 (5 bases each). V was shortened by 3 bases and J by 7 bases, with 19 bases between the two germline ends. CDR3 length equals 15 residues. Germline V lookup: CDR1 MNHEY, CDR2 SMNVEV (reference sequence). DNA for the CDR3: TGTGCCAGCAGTTTCGTGGGACCCGCATTGGGGGAGCAGTACTTC. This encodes CASSFVGPALGEQYF.

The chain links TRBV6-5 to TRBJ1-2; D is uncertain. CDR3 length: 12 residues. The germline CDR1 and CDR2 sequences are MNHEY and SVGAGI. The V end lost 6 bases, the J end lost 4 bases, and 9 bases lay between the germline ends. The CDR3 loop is CASSWWGYGYTF. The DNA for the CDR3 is TGTGCCAGCAGCTGGTGGGGCTATGGCTACACCTTC.

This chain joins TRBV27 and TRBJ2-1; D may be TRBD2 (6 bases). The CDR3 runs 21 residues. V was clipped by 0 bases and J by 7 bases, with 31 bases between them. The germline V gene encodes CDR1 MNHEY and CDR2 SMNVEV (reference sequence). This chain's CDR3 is CASSLSGHVDPRFYRGNEQFF. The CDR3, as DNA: TGTGCCAGCAGTTTATCGGGGCACGTGGATCCGAGGTTTTACCGGGGGAATGAGCAGTTCTTC.

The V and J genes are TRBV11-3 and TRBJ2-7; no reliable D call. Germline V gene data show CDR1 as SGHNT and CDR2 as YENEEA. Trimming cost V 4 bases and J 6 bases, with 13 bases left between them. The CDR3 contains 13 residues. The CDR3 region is CASSCLQNVEQYF. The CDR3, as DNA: TGTGCCAGCAGCTGCTTACAGAACGTCGAGCAGTACTTC.

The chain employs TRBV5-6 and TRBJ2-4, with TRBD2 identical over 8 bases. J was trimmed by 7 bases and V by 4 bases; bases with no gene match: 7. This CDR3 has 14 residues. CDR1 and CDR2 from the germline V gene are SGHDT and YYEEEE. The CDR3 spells CASSEGLEVNIQYF. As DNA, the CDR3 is TGTGCCAGCAGCGAGGGACTAGAGGTCAACATTCAGTACTTC.

The CDR3 region is CASSSSEDQETQYF. The CDR3 DNA reads TGTGCCAGCAGCTCCTCGGAGGACCAAGAGACCCAGTACTTC. The chain joins TRBV5-4 to TRBJ2-5; D might be TRBD2 (5 bases). In germline, CDR1 is SGHNT, CDR2 YYREEE (reference sequence). Between the trimmed V and J ends, which lost 3 bases and 0 bases, there was a span of 9 bases. The CDR3 length is 14 residues.

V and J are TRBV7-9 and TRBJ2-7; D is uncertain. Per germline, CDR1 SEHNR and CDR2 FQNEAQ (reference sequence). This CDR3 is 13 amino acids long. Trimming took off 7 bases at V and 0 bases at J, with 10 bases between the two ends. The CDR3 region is CASTVALSYEQYF. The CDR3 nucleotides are TGTGCCAGCACGGTAGCCCTCTCCTACGAGCAGTACTTC.

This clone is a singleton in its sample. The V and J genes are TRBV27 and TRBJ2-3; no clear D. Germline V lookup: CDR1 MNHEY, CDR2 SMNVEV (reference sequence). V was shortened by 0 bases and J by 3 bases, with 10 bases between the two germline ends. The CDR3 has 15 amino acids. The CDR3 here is CASSLSVYTTDTQYF. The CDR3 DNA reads TGTGCCAGCAGTTTATCGGTCTATACAACAGATACGCAGTATTTT.

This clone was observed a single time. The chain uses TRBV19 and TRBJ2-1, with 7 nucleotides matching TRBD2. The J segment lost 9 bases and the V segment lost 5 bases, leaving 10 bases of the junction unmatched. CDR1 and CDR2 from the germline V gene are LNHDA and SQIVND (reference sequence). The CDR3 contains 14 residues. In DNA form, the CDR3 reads TGTGCCAGTAGTGGGAGGGCCCCCCTCGGTGAGCAGTTCTTC. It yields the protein CASSGRAPLGEQFF.

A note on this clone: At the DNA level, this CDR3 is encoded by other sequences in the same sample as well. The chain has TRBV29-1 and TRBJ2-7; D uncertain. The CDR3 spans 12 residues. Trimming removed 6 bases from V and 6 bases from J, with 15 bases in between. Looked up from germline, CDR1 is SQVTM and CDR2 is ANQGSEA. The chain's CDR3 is CSVPLAGAEQYF. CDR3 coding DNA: TGCAGCGTCCCTTTGGCAGGCGCCGAGCAGTACTTC.

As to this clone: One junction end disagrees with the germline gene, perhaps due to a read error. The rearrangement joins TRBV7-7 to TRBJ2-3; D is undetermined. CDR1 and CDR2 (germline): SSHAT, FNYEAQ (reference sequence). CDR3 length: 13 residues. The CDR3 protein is CASSPEASDTQYF. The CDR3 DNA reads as TGTGCTAGCAGCCCAGAGGCCTCAGATACGCAGTATTTT.

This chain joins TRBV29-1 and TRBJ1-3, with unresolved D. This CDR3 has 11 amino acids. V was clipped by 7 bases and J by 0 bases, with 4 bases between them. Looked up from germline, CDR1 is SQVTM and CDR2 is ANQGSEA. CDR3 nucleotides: TGCAGCGGGTCCTCTGGAAACACCATATATTTT. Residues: CSGSSGNTIYF.

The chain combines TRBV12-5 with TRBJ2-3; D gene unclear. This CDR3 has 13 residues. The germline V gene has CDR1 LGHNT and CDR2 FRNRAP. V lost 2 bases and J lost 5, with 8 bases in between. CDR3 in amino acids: CASGLRGGDTQYF. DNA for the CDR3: TGTGCTAGTGGTTTGCGAGGTGGAGATACGCAGTATTTT.

CDR3 sequence: CASSSPTDSMNTEAFF. The CDR3 DNA follows: TGTGCCAGCAGTTCCCCGACCGACAGTATGAACACTGAAGCTTTCTTT. The chain carries TRBV28 and TRBJ1-1, with D possibly TRBD1 on 5 matching bases. The germline CDR1 and CDR2 sequences are MDHEN and SYDVKM. The CDR3 is made up of 16 amino acids. V lost 4 bases to trimming and J lost 0 bases, with 15 bases between them.